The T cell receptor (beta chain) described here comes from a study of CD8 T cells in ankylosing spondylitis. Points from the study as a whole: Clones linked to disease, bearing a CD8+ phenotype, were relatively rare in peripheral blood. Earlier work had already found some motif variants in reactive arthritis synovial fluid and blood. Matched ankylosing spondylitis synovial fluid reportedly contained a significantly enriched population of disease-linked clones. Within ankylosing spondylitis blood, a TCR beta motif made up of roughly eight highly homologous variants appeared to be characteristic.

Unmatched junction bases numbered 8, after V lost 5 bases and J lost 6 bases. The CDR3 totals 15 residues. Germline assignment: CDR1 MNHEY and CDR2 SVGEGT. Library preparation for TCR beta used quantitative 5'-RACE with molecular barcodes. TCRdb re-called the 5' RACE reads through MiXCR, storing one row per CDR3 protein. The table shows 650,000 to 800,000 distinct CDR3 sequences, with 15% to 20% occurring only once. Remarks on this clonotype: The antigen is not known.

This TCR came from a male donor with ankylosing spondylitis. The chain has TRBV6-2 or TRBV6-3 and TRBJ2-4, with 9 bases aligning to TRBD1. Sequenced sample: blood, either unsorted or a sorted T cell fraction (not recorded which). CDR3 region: CASSTGTGFPNIQYF. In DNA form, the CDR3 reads TGTGCCAGCAGTACCGGGACAGGGTTTCCAAACATTCAGTACTTC.